One sample yielded the 19 T cell receptor beta chains listed below, sequenced in a study of T cells in Graves' hyperthyroidism and ophthalmopathy. Regions amplified from RNA transcripts were the TCR beta CDR3 regions. Using the HTBI primer set, a first-round RT-PCR was run on the TCR CDR3. One entry per CDR3 protein results from TCRdb running MiXCR on the multiplex PCR reads. The data contain fewer than 600,000 distinct CDR3 sequences, approximately 15% of them seen just once; the ten biggest clones take up approximately 15%. The sequenced sample consisted of blood. These receptor sequences come from a woman in her thirties or forties with Graves' hyperthyroidism.

This clonotype came up many times. V usage is TRBV11-3 and J usage is TRBJ2-2; the D call may be TRBD1 or TRBD2 (6 bases each). The CDR3 is 16 amino acids. CDR1 and CDR2 from the germline V gene are SGHNT and YENEEA. Between the trimmed V and J ends, which lost 1 base and 4 bases, there was a span of 13 bases. The CDR3 region is CASSLGQGRTTGELFF. In nucleotides, the CDR3 is TGTGCCAGCAGCTTAGGTCAGGGGAGGACCACCGGGGAGCTGTTTTTT.

The chain is built from TRBV6-1 and TRBJ2-3; 8 bases fit TRBD2. CDR3 length: 14 amino acids. Germline-derived CDR1 and CDR2 are MNHNS and SASEGT. J gave up 3 bases and V 5 bases, and 4 bases lay outside the gene matches. The DNA of the CDR3 is TGTGCCAGCAGTCCGGGGGGGGAGACAGATACGCAGTATTTT. Its protein is CASSPGGETDTQYF.

This clonotype was seen repeatedly, ten times or more. The rearrangement links TRBV6-2 or TRBV6-3 to TRBJ2-7, with TRBD2 matching over 8 bases. V trimming: 10 bases; J trimming: 0 bases; junction bases outside the gene matches: 2. CDR1 is MNHEY, CDR2 SVGEGT, per germline. This CDR3 has 12 amino acids. The DNA for the CDR3 is TGTGCCACACTAGCGGACTCCTACGAGCAGTACTTC. Translation gives CATLADSYEQYF.

This clonotype was counted many times. V is TRBV30 and J is TRBJ1-2, with a possible D match to TRBD1 (5 bases). The ends were cut back, 0 bases at V and 2 bases at J, with 13 bases in the middle. Germline V gene sequence: CDR1 GTSNPN, CDR2 SVGIG (reference sequence). This CDR3 region has 15 residues. The CDR3 region has the DNA TGTGCCTGGAGTGTACGTGGCAGGGACAACTATGGCTACACCTTC. Translating it yields CAWSVRGRDNYGYTF.

This clonotype has just a few counts. The chain uses TRBV15 and TRBJ2-1; D is perhaps TRBD2 (5 bases). The CDR3 is 14 amino acids. The germline V gene has CDR1 LNHNV and CDR2 YYDKDF (reference sequence). Trimming cost V 0 bases and J 8 bases, with 11 bases left between them. CDR3 bases: TGTGCCACCAGCAGAGATCAGGACTGGTATGAGCAGTTCTTC. Amino acid sequence: CATSRDQDWYEQFF.

The V call is TRBV4-1, the J call TRBJ2-7; D remains ambiguous. Germline assignment: CDR1 MGHRA and CDR2 YSYEKL. The ends were cut back, 1 base at V and 3 bases at J, with 13 bases in the middle. This CDR3 comprises 15 residues. CDR3 protein: CASSQGKGQFYEQYF. For the CDR3, the DNA is TGCGCCAGCAGCCAAGGGAAGGGCCAGTTCTACGAGCAGTACTTC.

This chain uses TRBV30 with TRBJ1-2; 8 bases align to TRBD1. With 6 bases clipped from V and 4 bases from J, the junction kept 7 bases outside the gene matches. The CDR3 has 13 amino acids. Germline lookup yields CDR1 GTSNPN and CDR2 SVGIG (reference sequence). CDR3 protein: CACPRGRGYGYTF. As DNA, the CDR3 is TGTGCCTGCCCCAGGGGGCGCGGCTATGGCTACACCTTC.

This clonotype was detected a few times. V usage is TRBV30 and J usage is TRBJ2-1, with 7 bases aligning to TRBD1. CDR1 GTSNPN and CDR2 SVGIG come from the germline V gene (reference sequence). Losses at the gene ends were 5 bases for V and 0 bases for J; bases not matched to a gene: 10. The CDR3 covers 16 residues. CDR3 sequence: CAWEKGQPSSYNEQFF. Written as DNA, the CDR3 is TGTGCCTGGGAAAAGGGACAGCCGAGCTCCTACAATGAGCAGTTCTTC. The whole variable domain, filled in from reference TRBV30 and TRBJ2-1, reads SQTIHQWPATLVQPVGSPLSLECTVEGTSNPNLYWYRQAAGRGLQLLFYSVGIGQISSEVPQNLSASRPQDRQFILSSKKLLLSDSGFYLCAWEKGQPSSYNEQFFGPGTRLTVL.

V is TRBV5-6 and J is TRBJ2-2; tentatively, D is TRBD1 (6 bases). The CDR3 runs to 15 residues. The V and J ends lost 2 bases and 2 bases respectively, with 10 bases between them. The V gene's germline CDR1 is SGHDT and CDR2 YYEEEE. The CDR3 DNA is TGTGCCAGCAGCTTACAGGGTTTCAACACCGGGGAGCTGTTTTTT. Translated: CASSLQGFNTGELFF.

This clonotype was picked up many times. This chain joins TRBV29-1 and TRBJ2-1; 8 bases map to TRBD2. Germline CDR1 reads SQVTM; CDR2 reads ANQGSEA. Trimming took 6 bases from V and 8 from J; bases not matched to a gene: 12. The CDR3 is made up of 14 amino acids. This CDR3 reads CSVAGRLATYEQFF. The CDR3 nucleotides read TGCAGCGTAGCAGGCCGACTAGCGACATATGAGCAGTTCTTC.

This clonotype was recorded many times. V is TRBV5-1 and J is TRBJ2-1; D possibly corresponds to TRBD2 (6 bases). CDR3 size: 15 residues. V lost 1 base and J 7 bases, leaving 15 bases between the germline ends. The germline CDR1 and CDR2 sequences are SGHRS and YFSETQ. CDR3 loop: CASSLISGDYNEQFF. The CDR3 region has the DNA TGCGCCAGCAGCTTGATTAGCGGAGATTATAATGAGCAGTTCTTC.

This clonotype was seen ten or more times. The chain is built from TRBV3-1 and TRBJ2-1; the D gene could be TRBD1 or TRBD2 (5 bases each). Germline lookup yields CDR1 LGHDT and CDR2 YNNKEL (reference sequence). Trimming removed 7 bases at V and 8 bases at J, with 24 bases between. The CDR3 covers 16 residues. The CDR3 DNA is TGTGCCAGCACCCCGCGACCGGGGCGCCTACACGATGAGCAGTTCTTC. Encoded protein: CASTPRPGRLHDEQFF.

This clonotype was seen repeatedly, ten times or more. The chain employs TRBV7-9 and TRBJ2-7; either TRBD1 or TRBD2 may supply D (5 bases each). Trimming cost V 4 bases and J 5 bases, with 12 bases left between them. This CDR3 spans 13 amino acids. Germline V gene lookup returns CDR1 SEHNR and CDR2 FQNEAQ (reference sequence). The CDR3 is CASSSPGSHEQYF. The CDR3 coding sequence is TGTGCCAGCAGCTCCCCAGGGAGCCACGAGCAGTACTTC.

At least ten counts were recorded for this clonotype. The V and J genes are TRBV3-1 and TRBJ2-3, with D perhaps matching TRBD2 (5 bases). Germline V gene data show CDR1 as LGHDT and CDR2 as YNNKEL (reference sequence). The CDR3 loop spans 15 amino acids. The germline V and J ends were trimmed by 1 base and 2 bases, with 10 bases remaining between them. The CDR3: CASSQGRLSTDTQYF. CDR3 DNA: TGTGCCAGCAGCCAAGGGAGACTATCCACAGATACGCAGTATTTT.

About this clonotype: An end of the junction does not agree with germline; a read error may underlie this. V and J are TRBV19 and TRBJ1-5, with 8 nucleotides matching TRBD1. This CDR3 has 16 amino acids. CDR1 LNHDA and CDR2 SQIVND come from the germline V gene (reference sequence). The CDR3 sequence: CAGSIEQGAGNQPQHF. The CDR3 DNA is TGTGCCGGTAGTATAGAGCAGGGGGCAGGCAATCAGCCCCAGCATTTT.

The sample holds a few counts of this clonotype. The rearrangement joins TRBV6-6 to TRBJ1-5; TRBD1 agrees at 10 bases. This CDR3 spans 17 amino acids. V lost 0 bases to trimming and J lost 6 bases; unmatched junction nucleotides: 8. Germline assignment: CDR1 MNHNY and CDR2 SVGAGI (reference sequence). The CDR3 nucleotides are TGTGCCAGCAGTTACTCGATCGACAGGGGGCTCGGTCAGCCCCAGCATTTT. This sequence encodes CASSYSIDRGLGQPQHF.

The CDR3 reads CASSLPTSLTSGKETQYF. The CDR3 DNA reads as TGTGCCAGCAGCTTGCCCACATCCCTCACTAGCGGGAAAGAGACCCAGTACTTC. The rearrangement joins TRBV5-4 to TRBJ2-5, with 10 bases that match TRBD2. Trimming at V came to 1 base and at J to 3 bases, leaving 12 bases not matched to a gene. The CDR3 has 18 residues. Germline values: CDR1 SGHNT, CDR2 YYREEE (reference sequence).

The V gene is TRBV11-3, the J gene TRBJ1-5, with D possibly matching TRBD1 (5 bases). Trimming left V 2 bases short and J 3 bases short, with 11 bases between. This CDR3 contains 15 residues. The germline CDR1 and CDR2 sequences are SGHNT and YENEEA. In nucleotides, the CDR3 is TGTGCCAGCAGCTTAAGTTCAGGGCTCAATCAGCCCCAGCATTTT. Amino acid sequence: CASSLSSGLNQPQHF.

This chain joins TRBV5-6 and TRBJ2-1; 11 positions agree with TRBD2. This CDR3 region has 15 residues. With V trimmed by 4 bases and J by 9 bases, 9 bases remained unmatched. Germline lookup yields CDR1 SGHDT and CDR2 YYEEEE. The CDR3 sequence: CASSDTSGSLGEQFF. The CDR3 DNA sequence: TGTGCCAGCAGCGATACTAGCGGGAGTTTAGGTGAGCAGTTCTTC.